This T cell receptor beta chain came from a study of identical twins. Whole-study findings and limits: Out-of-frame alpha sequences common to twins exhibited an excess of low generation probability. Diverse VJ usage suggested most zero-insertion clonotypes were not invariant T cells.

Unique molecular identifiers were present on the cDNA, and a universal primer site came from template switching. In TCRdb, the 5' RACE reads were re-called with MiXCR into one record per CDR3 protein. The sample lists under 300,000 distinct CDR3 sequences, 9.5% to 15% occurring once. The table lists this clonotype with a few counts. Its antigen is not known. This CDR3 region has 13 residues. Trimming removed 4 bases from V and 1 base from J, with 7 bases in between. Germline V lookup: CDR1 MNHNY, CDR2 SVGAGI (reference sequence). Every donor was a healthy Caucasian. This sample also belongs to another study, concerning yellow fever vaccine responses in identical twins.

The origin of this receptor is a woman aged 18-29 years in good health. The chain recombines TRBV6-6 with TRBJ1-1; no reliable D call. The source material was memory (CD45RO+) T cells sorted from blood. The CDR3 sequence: CASSSKGNTEAFF. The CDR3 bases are TGTGCCAGCAGTTCCAAGGGGAACACTGAAGCTTTCTTT.